The 10 T cell receptor beta chains given below trace back to one sample, sequenced in a study of T cells in Graves' hyperthyroidism and ophthalmopathy. Amplification of TCR beta CDR3 regions was performed using RNA transcripts as template. TCR CDR3 underwent first-round RT-PCR with the HTBI primer set. A single record per CDR3 protein comes from TCRdb applying MiXCR to the multiplex PCR reads. There are some 700,000 distinct CDR3 sequences in the sample; 15% to 20% occur only once, and around 15% lies in the top ten. The specimen sequenced was blood. The receptors were gathered from a man aged 45-65 years with Graves' hyperthyroidism.

The chain links TRBV4-3 to TRBJ2-7; D is unclear. Germline values: CDR1 LGHNA, CDR2 YSLEER. There are 13 residues in the CDR3. With 2 bases removed from V and 0 bases from J, the gap between germline ends came to 5 bases. CDR3 residues: CASSQTNSYEQYF. The CDR3 DNA sequence: TGCGCCAGCAGCCAAACTAACTCCTACGAGCAGTACTTC.

This clonotype has ten or more counts. V is TRBV7-8 and J is TRBJ2-7; D not resolved. V was shortened by 1 base and J by 2 bases, with 9 bases between the two germline ends. Germline assignment: CDR1 SGHVS and CDR2 FQNEAQ. This CDR3 spans 14 amino acids. The CDR3 DNA sequence: TGTGCCAGCAGCTTAGAAACGGCCACCTACGAGCAGTACTTC. This encodes CASSLETATYEQYF.

This clonotype was found a few times. The V call is TRBV20-1, the J call TRBJ1-6, with 8 bases lining up with TRBD1. Germline V lookup: CDR1 DFQATT, CDR2 SNEGSKA (reference sequence). CDR3 length equals 14 residues. Trimming removed 3 bases from V and 7 bases from J; junction bases left unmatched: 5. The CDR3 DNA reads as TGCAGTGCTAGCTCCGGGACAGGCAATTCACCCCTCCACTTT. This codes for CSASSGTGNSPLHF.

This clonotype turned up a few times. The V call is TRBV19, the J call TRBJ2-1, with 11 bases aligning to TRBD2. The CDR3 contains 15 residues. Germline lookup yields CDR1 LNHDA and CDR2 SQIVND (reference sequence). With V trimmed by 6 bases and J by 8 bases, 9 bases remained unmatched. The DNA for the CDR3 is TGTGCCAGTAGCTCGCTAGCGGGAGGTTGGGATGAGCAGTTCTTC. Its translation is CASSSLAGGWDEQFF.

The CDR3 sequence: CASSVYRGHPISTDTQYF. CDR3 bases: TGTGCCAGCAGTGTTTACAGGGGGCACCCTATTAGCACAGATACGCAGTATTTT. V gene TRBV6-1 combines with J gene TRBJ2-3, with 9 bases aligning to TRBD1. From germline, CDR1 is MNHNS and CDR2 SASEGT. V shed 4 bases and J 0 bases; nucleotides not matched to a gene: 11. The CDR3 totals 18 residues.

Many counts were recorded for this clonotype. The chain couples TRBV5-1 to TRBJ2-7; TRBD2 matches 7 bases. The germline gives CDR1 SGHRS, CDR2 YFSETQ. CDR3 length equals 14 residues. Losses at the gene ends were 2 bases for V and 2 bases for J; bases not matched to a gene: 4. CDR3 nucleotides: TGCGCCAGCAGCTTTGCGGGAGTGGCCTACGAGCAGTACTTC. Translated: CASSFAGVAYEQYF.

With regard to this clonotype: This may arise from a read error, as a much more abundant clone is one base away. This sequence joins TRBV9 and TRBJ2-7, with 7 bases that match TRBD1. Germline V gene sequence: CDR1 SGDLS, CDR2 YYNGEE. The CDR3 contains 13 residues. Here the CDR3 reads CASSGDSSYERYF. For the CDR3, the DNA is TGTGCCAGCAGCGGGGACAGCTCCTACGAGCGGTACTTC.

This clonotype has at least ten counts. The chain is built from TRBV2 and TRBJ1-6; the match to TRBD1 covers 9 bases. Trimming took 6 bases from V and 6 from J; bases not matched to a gene: 6. The CDR3 runs to 15 residues. Germline CDR1 is SNHLY and CDR2 is FYNNEI. The CDR3 coding sequence is TGTGCCAGCAGGAAGGAGACAGGGGGTAATTCACCCCTCCACTTT. This encodes CASRKETGGNSPLHF.

The chain carries TRBV7-9 and TRBJ2-3; either TRBD1 or TRBD2 may supply D (5 bases each). Germline CDR1 reads SEHNR; CDR2 reads FQNEAQ (reference sequence). The CDR3 extends over 17 amino acids. With 4 bases removed from V and 0 bases from J, the gap between germline ends came to 17 bases. CDR3 nucleotides: TGTGCCAGCAGCTACGGGGCCTCAAACCCTAGCACAGATACGCAGTATTTT. This codes for CASSYGASNPSTDTQYF.

There are many counts of this clonotype. The chain links TRBV5-1 to TRBJ2-3; tentatively, D is TRBD1 or TRBD2 (5 bases each). The V gene lost 6 bases and the J gene lost 2 bases, with 19 bases spanning the gap. The CDR3 runs to 16 residues. The germline V gene has CDR1 SGHRS and CDR2 YFSETQ. The CDR3 nucleotides read TGCGCCAGCATGAAAGGAGGAGTGGGGGTCACAGATACGCAGTATTTT. Its protein is CASMKGGVGVTDTQYF.